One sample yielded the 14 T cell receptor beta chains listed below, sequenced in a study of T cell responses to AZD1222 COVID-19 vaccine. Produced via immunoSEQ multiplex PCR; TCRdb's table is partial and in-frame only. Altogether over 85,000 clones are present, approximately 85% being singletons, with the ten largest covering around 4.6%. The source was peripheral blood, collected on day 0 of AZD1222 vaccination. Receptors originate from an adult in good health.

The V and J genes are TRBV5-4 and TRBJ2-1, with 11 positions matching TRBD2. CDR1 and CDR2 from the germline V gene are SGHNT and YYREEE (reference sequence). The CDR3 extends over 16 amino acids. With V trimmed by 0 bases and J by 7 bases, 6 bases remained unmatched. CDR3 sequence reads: CASSLDGSGRGNEQFF. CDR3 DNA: TGTGCCAGCAGCTTGGATGGTAGCGGGAGGGGAAATGAGCAGTTCTTC.

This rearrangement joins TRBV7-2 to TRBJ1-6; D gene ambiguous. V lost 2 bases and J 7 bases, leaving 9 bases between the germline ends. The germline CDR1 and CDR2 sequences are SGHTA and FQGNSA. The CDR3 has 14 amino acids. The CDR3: CASSLFAPNSPLHF. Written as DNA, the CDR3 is TGTGCCAGCAGCTTATTTGCCCCCAATTCACCCCTCCACTTT.

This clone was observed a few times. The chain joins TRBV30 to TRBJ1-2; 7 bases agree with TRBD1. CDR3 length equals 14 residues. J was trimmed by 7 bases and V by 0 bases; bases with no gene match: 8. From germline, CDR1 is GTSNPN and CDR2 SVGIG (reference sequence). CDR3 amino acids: CAWSVGGGASGYTF. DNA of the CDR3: TGTGCCTGGAGTGTAGGAGGGGGCGCTTCTGGCTACACCTTC.

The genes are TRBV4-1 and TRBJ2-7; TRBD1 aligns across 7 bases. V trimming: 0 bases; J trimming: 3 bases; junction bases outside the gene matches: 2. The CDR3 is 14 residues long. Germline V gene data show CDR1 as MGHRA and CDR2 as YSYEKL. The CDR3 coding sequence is TGCGCCAGCAGCCAAGACGGGACAGACTACGAGCAGTACTTC. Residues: CASSQDGTDYEQYF.

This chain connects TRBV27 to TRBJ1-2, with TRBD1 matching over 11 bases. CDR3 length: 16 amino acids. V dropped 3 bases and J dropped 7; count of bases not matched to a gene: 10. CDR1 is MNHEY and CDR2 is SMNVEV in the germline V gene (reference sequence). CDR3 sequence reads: CASSFFAGTGGSGYTF. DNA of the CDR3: TGTGCCAGCAGTTTTTTCGCCGGGACAGGGGGTTCTGGCTACACCTTC.

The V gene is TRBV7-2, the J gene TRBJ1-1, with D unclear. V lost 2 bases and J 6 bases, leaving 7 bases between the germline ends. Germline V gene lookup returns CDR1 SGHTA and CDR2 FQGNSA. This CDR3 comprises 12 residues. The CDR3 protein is CASSLWGAEAFF. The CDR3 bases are TGTGCCAGCAGCTTATGGGGAGCTGAAGCTTTCTTT.

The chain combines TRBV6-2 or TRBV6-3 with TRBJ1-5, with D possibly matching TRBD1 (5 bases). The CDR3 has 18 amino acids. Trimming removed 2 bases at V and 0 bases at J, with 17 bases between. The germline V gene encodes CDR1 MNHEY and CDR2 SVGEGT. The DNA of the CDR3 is TGTGCCAGCAGTTACCGGGACTCACTTAGATATAGCAATCAGCCCCAGCATTTT. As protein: CASSYRDSLRYSNQPQHF.

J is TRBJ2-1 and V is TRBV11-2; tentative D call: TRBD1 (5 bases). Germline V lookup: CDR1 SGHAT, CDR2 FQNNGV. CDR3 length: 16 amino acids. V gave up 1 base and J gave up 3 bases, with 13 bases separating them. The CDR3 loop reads CASSLGRQTHYNEQFF. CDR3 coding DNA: TGTGCCAGCAGCTTAGGACGACAGACCCACTACAATGAGCAGTTCTTC.

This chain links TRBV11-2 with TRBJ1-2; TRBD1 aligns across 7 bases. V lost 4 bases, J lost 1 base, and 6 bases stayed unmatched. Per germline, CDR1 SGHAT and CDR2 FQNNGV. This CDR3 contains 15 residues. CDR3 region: CASSSPGQYNYGYTF. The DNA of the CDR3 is TGTGCCAGCAGCTCCCCGGGACAGTATAACTATGGCTACACCTTC. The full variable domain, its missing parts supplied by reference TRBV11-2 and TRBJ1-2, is EAGVAQSPRYKIIEKRQSVAFWCNPISGHATLYWYQQILGQGPKLLIQFQNNGVVDDSQLPKDRFSAERLKGVDSTLKIQPAKLEDSAVYLCASSSPGQYNYGYTFGSGTRLTVV.

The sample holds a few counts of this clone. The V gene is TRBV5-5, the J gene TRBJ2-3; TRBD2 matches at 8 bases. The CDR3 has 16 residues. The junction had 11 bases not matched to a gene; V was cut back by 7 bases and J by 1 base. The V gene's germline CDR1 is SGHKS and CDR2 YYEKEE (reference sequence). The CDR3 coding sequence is TGTGCCAGCGCTCCGGGGGGGTTCCTACGCACAGATACGCAGTATTTT. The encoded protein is CASAPGGFLRTDTQYF.

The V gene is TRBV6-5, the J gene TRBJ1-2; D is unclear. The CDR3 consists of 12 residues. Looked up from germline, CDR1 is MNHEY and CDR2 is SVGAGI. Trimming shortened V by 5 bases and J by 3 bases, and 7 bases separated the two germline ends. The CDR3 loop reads CASSPGDYGYTF. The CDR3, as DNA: TGTGCCAGCAGTCCCGGGGACTATGGCTACACCTTC.

CDR3 in amino acids: CASSLGMGVETQYF. For the CDR3, the DNA is TGTGCCAGCAGTTTAGGAATGGGGGTTGAGACCCAGTACTTC. This chain links TRBV27 with TRBJ2-5; either TRBD1 or TRBD2 may supply D (5 bases each). Trimming pared 2 bases from V and 5 bases from J, leaving 12 bases between. Germline lookup yields CDR1 MNHEY and CDR2 SMNVEV (reference sequence). CDR3 length equals 14 residues.

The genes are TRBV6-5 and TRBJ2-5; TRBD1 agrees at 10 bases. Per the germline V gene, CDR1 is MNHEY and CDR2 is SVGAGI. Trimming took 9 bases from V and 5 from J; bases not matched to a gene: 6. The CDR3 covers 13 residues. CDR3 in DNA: TGTGCCAGTGGGGACAGGGGAGGGGAGACCCAGTACTTC. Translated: CASGDRGGETQYF.

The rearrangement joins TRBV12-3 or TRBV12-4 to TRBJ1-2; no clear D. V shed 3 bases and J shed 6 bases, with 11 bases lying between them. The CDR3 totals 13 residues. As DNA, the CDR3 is TGTGCCAGCAGTTTGCCCCGGCCGGATGGCTACACCTTC. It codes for CASSLPRPDGYTF.